This T cell receptor beta chain appears in the sequencing data of a study of early T cells in non-severe SARS-CoV-2 infection. Study overall: Chains were unpaired, as sequencing was done on bulk RNA from unsorted whole blood. Study-wide findings and caveats: VDJdb matching, biased toward anti-spike CD8 responses, missed private and CD4 specificities.

TCRdb fed the 5' RACE reads into MiXCR, producing one record per CDR3 protein. This table has 36,000 or so distinct CDR3 sequences, 3.5% to 5% appearing once. This clonotype has a count of ten or more. The antigen remains unidentified. Sequenced sample: whole blood. This sequence was found in an adult who was a healthcare worker with PCR-confirmed SARS-CoV-2 infection or an uninfected control (not recorded which).

CDR3 in amino acids: CSASGGGPDTQYF. The CDR3 coding sequence is TGCAGTGCTAGCGGGGGGGGCCCAGATACGCAGTATTTT. The chain has TRBV20-1 and TRBJ2-3, with 8 bases identical to TRBD2. The V gene end was trimmed by 3 bases and the J gene end by 4 bases; junction bases not matched to a gene: 3. Germline V gene lookup returns CDR1 DFQATT and CDR2 SNEGSKA (reference sequence). CDR3 length equals 13 residues.